This entry lists 4 T cell receptor beta chains sequenced from one sample in a study of OX40 agonist ivuxolimab in advanced cancers. The repertoire was sequenced with immunoSEQ multiplex PCR; TCRdb's copy has only in-frame clones and lacks some. Of around 56,000 clones listed, less than 85% are singletons. This specimen consisted of CD4+ or CD8+ T cells sorted from blood, obtained in a trial of the OX40 agonist ivuxolimab. These receptors came from an adult with an advanced solid tumor such as melanoma, head and neck, liver or kidney cancer.

This clone was seen a handful of times. The chain links TRBV11-3 to TRBJ2-5; D possibly corresponds to TRBD2 (5 bases). The V gene's germline CDR1 is SGHNT and CDR2 YENEEA. The CDR3 covers 16 residues. Trimming cost V 1 base and J 2 bases, with 14 bases left between them. CDR3 nucleotide sequence: TGTGCCAGCAGCTTAGGAGCGGAAGACTTACAAGAGACCCAGTACTTC. Translation: CASSLGAEDLQETQYF.

This clone showed up just a few times. The J gene is TRBJ2-3, the V gene TRBV29-1; D is possibly TRBD2 (6 bases). The germline V gene has CDR1 SQVTM and CDR2 ANQGSEA. CDR3 size: 12 residues. With 6 bases removed from V and 4 bases from J, the gap between germline ends came to 11 bases. CDR3: CSVQEGPDTQYF. DNA of the CDR3: TGCAGCGTGCAGGAGGGGCCAGATACGCAGTATTTT.

This clone was picked up one time. The chain couples TRBV5-1 to TRBJ1-2; 8 bases match TRBD1. CDR3 length: 13 amino acids. The V segment lost 4 bases and the J segment 5 bases; nucleotides outside the gene matches: 4. CDR1 SGHRS and CDR2 YFSETQ come from the germline V gene. The CDR3 DNA sequence: TGCGCCAGCAGCGGACAGGGAGGGTATGGCTACACCTTC. Translating it yields CASSGQGGYGYTF.

The table lists this clone with a few counts. The chain joins TRBV2 to TRBJ2-6; 7 bases align to TRBD1. The trim removed 7 bases at V and 2 bases at J, leaving 2 bases unmatched. Per germline, CDR1 SNHLY and CDR2 FYNNEI. The CDR3 contains 14 residues. The CDR3 DNA reads TGTGCCAGCACTACAGGGGCTGGGGCCAACGTCCTGACTTTC. Its translation is CASTTGAGANVLTF.